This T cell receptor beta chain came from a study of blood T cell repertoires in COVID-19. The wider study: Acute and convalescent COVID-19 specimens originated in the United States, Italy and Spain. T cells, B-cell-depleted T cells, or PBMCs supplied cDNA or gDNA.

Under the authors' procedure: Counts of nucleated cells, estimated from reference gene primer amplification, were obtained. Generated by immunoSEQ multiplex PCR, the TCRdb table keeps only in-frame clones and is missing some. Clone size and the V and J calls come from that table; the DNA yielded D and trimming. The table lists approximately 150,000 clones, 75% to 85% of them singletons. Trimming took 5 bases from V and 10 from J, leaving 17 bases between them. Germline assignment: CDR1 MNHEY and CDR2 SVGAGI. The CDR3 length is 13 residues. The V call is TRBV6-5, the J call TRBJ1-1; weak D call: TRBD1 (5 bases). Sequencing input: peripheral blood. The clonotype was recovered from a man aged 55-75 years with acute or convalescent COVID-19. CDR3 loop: CASSLTTEMRAFF. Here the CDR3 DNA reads TGTGCCAGCAGTCTGACGACAGAGATGAGAGCTTTCTTT.